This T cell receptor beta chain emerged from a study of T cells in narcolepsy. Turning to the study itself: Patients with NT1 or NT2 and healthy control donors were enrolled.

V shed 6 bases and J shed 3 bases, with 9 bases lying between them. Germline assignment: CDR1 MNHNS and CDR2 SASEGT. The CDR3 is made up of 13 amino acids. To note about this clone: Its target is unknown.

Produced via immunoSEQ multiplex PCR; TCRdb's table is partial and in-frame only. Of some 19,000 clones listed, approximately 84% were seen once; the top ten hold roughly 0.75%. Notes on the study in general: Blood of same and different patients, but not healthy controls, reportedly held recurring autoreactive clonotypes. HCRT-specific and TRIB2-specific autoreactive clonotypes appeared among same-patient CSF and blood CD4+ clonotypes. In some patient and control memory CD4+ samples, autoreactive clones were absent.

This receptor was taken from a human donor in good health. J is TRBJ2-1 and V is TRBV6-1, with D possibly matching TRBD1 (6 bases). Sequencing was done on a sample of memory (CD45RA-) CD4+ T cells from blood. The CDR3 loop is CASRRDNYNEQFF. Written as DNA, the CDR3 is TGTGCCAGCAGAAGGGACAACTACAATGAGCAGTTCTTC.